This TCR beta chain was captured in a study of a mutant IDH1 vaccine in newly diagnosed glioma. Time point: baseline, week 1 (first vaccination visit). Treatment meaning: pre-vaccination baseline after standard-of-care therapy. The assay was immunoSEQ multiplex PCR, and TCRdb's table has in-frame clones only and misses some. In the table there are about 98,000 clones, approximately 90% of which are singletons. Study-level findings and limits: Vaccine-induced immune responses occurred in more than 85% of patients.

This clone was seen just once. The antigen remains unidentified. Germline V lookup: CDR1 SGHRS, CDR2 YFSETQ. V lost 2 bases to trimming and J lost 0 bases, with 8 bases between them. CDR3 length: 14 amino acids. The sequence derives from a woman aged 50 to 65 with glioma. Source: PBMCs, taken from a glioma patient treated with radiotherapy, temozolomide or both. The chain is built from TRBV5-1 and TRBJ2-5; D not certain. CDR3 sequence: CASSFKSNQETQYF. The CDR3, as DNA: TGCGCCAGCAGCTTTAAATCCAACCAAGAGACCCAGTACTTC.